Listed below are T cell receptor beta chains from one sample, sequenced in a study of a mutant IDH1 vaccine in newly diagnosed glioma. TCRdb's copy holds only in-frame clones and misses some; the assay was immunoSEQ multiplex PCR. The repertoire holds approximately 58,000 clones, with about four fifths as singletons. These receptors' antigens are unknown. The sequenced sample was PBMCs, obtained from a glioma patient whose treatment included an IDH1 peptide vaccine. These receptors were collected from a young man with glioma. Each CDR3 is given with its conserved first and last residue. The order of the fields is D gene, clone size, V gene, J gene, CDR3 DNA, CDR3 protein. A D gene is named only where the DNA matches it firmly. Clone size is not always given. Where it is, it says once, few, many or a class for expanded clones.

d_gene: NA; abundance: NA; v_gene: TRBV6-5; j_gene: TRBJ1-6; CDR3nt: TGTGCCAGCAGTTACTGGGTAAGTTGGCATTCACCCCTCCACTTT; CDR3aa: CASSYWVSWHSPLHF
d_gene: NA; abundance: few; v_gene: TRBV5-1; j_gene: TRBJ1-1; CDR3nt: TGCGCCAGCAGCTTGGTTGGGTGGAACACTGAAGCTTTCTTT; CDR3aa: CASSLVGWNTEAFF
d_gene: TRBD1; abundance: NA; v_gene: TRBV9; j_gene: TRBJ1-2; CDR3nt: TGTGCCAGCAGCCCTAGTGCGACAGGGGGAGTCTATGGCTACACCTTC; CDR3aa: CASSPSATGGVYGYTF
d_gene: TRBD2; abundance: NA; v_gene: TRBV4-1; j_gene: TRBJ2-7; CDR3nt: TGCGCCAGCAGCCAAGGGGGGGGGACTAGAACCGGCGAGCAGTACTTC; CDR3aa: CASSQGGGTRTGEQYF
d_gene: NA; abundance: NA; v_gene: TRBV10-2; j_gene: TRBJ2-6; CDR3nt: TGCGCCAGCAGGAAGACAGGTATTAGCTCTGGGGCCAACGTCCTGACTTTC; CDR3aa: CASRKTGISSGANVLTF
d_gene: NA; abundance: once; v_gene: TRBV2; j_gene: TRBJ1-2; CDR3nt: TGTGCCAGCAGTGAAAACGGTTACGGCTATGGCTACACCTTC; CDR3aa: CASSENGYGYGYTF
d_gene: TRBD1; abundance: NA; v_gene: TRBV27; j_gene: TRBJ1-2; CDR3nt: TGTGCCAGCAGTTTCGTAGCGGGACAGGGGAGCTATGGCTACACCTTC; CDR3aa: CASSFVAGQGSYGYTF
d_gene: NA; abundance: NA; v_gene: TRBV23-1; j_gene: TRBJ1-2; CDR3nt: TGCGCCAGGGATTTATGCAAACGGTATGGCTACACCTTC; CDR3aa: CARDLCKRYGYTF
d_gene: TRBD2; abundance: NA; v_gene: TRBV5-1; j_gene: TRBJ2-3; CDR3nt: TGCGCCAGCAGCCTCATACTAGCGGGGCGCACAGATACGCAGTATTTT; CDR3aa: CASSLILAGRTDTQYF
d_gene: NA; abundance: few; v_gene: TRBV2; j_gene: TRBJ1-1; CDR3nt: TGTGCCAGCAGGAACACTGAAGCTTTCTTT; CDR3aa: CASRNTEAFF
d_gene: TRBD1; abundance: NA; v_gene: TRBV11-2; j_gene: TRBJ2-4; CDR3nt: TGTGCCAGCAGCTCCGGGACAGGCTCACTAGCCAAAAACATTCAGTACTTC; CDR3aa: CASSSGTGSLAKNIQYF
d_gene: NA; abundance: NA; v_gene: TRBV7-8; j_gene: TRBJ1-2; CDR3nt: TGTGCCAGCAGCTCCCGTGGAGGGTACTATGGCTACACCTTC; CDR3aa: CASSSRGGYYGYTF
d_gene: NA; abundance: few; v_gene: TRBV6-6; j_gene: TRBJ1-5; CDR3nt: TGTGCCAGCAGCGCGCTAGGGGGTTTCAATCAGCCCCAGCATTTT; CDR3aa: CASSALGGFNQPQHF
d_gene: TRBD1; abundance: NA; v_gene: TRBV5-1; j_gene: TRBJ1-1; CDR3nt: TGCGCCAGCAGCTTACGGGGACAGGGCTTGAACACTGAAGCTTTCTTT; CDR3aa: CASSLRGQGLNTEAFF
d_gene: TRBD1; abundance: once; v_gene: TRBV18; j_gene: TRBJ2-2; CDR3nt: TGTGCCAGCTCACCCCCAGGGACAGGAAACACCGGGGAGCTGTTTTTT; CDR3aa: CASSPPGTGNTGELFF
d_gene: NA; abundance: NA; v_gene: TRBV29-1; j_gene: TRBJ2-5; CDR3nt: TGCAGCGTTGATGACGGGGTGAGACAAGAGACCCAGTACTTC; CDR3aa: CSVDDGVRQETQYF
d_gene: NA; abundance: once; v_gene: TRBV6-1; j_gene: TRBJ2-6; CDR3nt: TGTGCCACCACTGTGACCGGGGCCAACGTCCTGACTTTC; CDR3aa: CATTVTGANVLTF
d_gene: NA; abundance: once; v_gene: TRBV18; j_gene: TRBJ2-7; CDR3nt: TGTGCCAGCTCACCGCGATCTTCCTACGAGCAGTACTTC; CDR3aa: CASSPRSSYEQYF
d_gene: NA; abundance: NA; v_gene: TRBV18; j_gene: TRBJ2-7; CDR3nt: TGTGCCAGCTCACCACTAGGCAGTCTGGGCGAGCAGTACTTC; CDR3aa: CASSPLGSLGEQYF
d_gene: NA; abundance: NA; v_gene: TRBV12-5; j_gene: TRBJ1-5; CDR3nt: TGTGCTAGTGGCGGCGGTGGGGGGGGTAATCAGCCCCAGCATTTT; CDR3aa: CASGGGGGGNQPQHF
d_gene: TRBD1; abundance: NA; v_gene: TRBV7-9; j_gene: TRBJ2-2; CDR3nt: TGTGCCAGCAGCCCAGACAGGGGTATCAACACCGGGGAGCTGTTTTTT; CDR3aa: CASSPDRGINTGELFF
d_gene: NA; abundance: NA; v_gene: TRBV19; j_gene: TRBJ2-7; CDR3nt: TGTGCCAGTAGTATCGGGTGGAGGGGACGATACTCCTACAAGCAGTACTTC; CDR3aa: CASSIGWRGRYSYKQYF
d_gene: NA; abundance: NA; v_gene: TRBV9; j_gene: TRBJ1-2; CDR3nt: TGTGCCACCTCGCCTCCAGCTCCAGGGCCCAGGTATGGCTACACCTTC; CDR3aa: CATSPPAPGPRYGYTF
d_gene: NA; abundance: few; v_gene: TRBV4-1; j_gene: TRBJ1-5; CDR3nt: TGCGCCAGCAGCCAAGATCGGGTCAATCAGCCCCAGCATTTT; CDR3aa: CASSQDRVNQPQHF
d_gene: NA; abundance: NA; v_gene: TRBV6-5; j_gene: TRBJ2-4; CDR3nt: TGTGCCAGCAGTTATCTCAAGGGTGCCAAAAACATTCAGTACTTC; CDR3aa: CASSYLKGAKNIQYF
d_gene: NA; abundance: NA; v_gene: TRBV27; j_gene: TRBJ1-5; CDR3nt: TGTGCCAGCAGCCGTGGGGAGGGATGGGTAAATCAGCCCCAGCATTTT; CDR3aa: CASSRGEGWVNQPQHF
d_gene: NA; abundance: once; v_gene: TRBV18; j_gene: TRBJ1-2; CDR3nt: TGTGCCAGCTCACCAGGGGGCAGCGATGGCTACACCTTC; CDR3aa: CASSPGGSDGYTF
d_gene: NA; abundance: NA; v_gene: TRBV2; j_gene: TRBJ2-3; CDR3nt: TGTGCCAGCAGTGACAATTCATGGACAGATACGCAGTATTTT; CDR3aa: CASSDNSWTDTQYF
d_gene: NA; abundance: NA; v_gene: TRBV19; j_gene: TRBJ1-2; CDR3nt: TGTGCCAGTAGTTTTAGGATTGGATATGGCTACACCTTC; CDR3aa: CASSFRIGYGYTF
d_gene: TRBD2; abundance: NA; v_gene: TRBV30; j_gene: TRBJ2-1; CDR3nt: TGTGCCTTGAAAGGGACTAGCGGGGGGGCGGGTGTCCCTACGGTCGGTATACTTGTGGTGGAGTTCTTC; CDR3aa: CALKGTSGGAGVPTVGILVVEFF
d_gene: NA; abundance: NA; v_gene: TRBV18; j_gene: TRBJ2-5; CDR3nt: TGTGCCAGCTCACCAGTTTCTGGGGGAGAAGAGACCCAGTACTTC; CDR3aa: CASSPVSGGEETQYF